These 24 T cell receptor beta chains originate from one sample sequenced in a study of blood T cell repertoires in COVID-19. Data came from immunoSEQ multiplex PCR; TCRdb stores just in-frame clones and leaves some out. This sample has 100,000 to 150,000 clones, with around four fifths found just once. The sequencing sample was made of peripheral blood. These receptor sequences come from a man aged 80 or over with active or convalescent COVID-19.

V and J are TRBV2 and TRBJ2-3; weak D call: TRBD1 (5 bases). Between the trimmed V and J ends, which lost 2 bases and 0 bases, there was a span of 9 bases. In germline, CDR1 is SNHLY, CDR2 FYNNEI. The CDR3 consists of 15 residues. The CDR3 DNA reads as TGTGCCAGCAGTGAAACCCGACAGAGCACAGATACGCAGTATTTT. Translating it yields CASSETRQSTDTQYF.

This clone was counted only a few times. This chain uses TRBV4-2 with TRBJ2-1; 8 bases map to TRBD2. The ends lost 0 bases at V and 0 bases at J; junction bases unmatched: 1. Per the germline V gene, CDR1 is LGHNA and CDR2 is YNFKEQ. This CDR3 has 16 amino acids. CDR3 coding DNA: TGTGCCAGCAGCCAAGAGGGGACTAGCTCCTACAATGAGCAGTTCTTC. This codes for CASSQEGTSSYNEQFF.

The chain employs TRBV7-8 and TRBJ2-1; TRBD2 matches at 10 bases. V lost 1 base to trimming and J lost 12 bases; unmatched junction nucleotides: 6. The CDR3 spans 14 residues. Per the germline V gene, CDR1 is SGHVS and CDR2 is FQNEAQ. The CDR3 nucleotides read TGTGCCAGCAGCTTAGTATCTAGCGGGGGATTGCAGTTCTTC. This gives the protein CASSLVSSGGLQFF.

V and J are TRBV7-9 and TRBJ2-1; D may be TRBD2 (6 bases). V lost 4 bases and J lost 0, with 19 bases in between. Looked up from germline, CDR1 is SEHNR and CDR2 is FQNEAQ (reference sequence). The CDR3 runs to 18 residues. The CDR3 loop is CASSSLVGGRSSYNEQFF. CDR3 in DNA: TGTGCCAGCAGCTCGCTTGTGGGGGGTCGAAGCTCCTACAATGAGCAGTTCTTC.

The rearrangement links TRBV18 to TRBJ1-2; 11 bases fit TRBD1. This CDR3 has 14 amino acids. V shed 3 bases and J 3 bases; nucleotides not matched to a gene: 0. Germline V gives CDR1 KGHSH, CDR2 LQKENI. The CDR3 bases are TGTGCCAGCTCACCGGGACAGGGGGACTATGGCTACACCTTC. The encoded protein is CASSPGQGDYGYTF.

This clone is a singleton in its sample. The chain joins TRBV16 to TRBJ1-2; the D is unclear. Deletions cut 2 bases from V and 4 bases from J, with 11 bases between. There are 14 residues in the CDR3. The germline V gene has CDR1 KGHSY and CDR2 FQNENV. This chain's CDR3 is CASSQGPDLYGYTF. For the CDR3, the DNA is TGTGCCAGCAGCCAAGGGCCAGATCTCTATGGCTACACCTTC. The variable domain in full, completed from reference TRBV16 and TRBJ1-2, reads GEEVAQTPKHLVRGEGQKAKLYCAPIKGHSYVFWYQQVLKNEFKFLISFQNENVFDETGMPKERFSAKCLPNSPCSLEIQATKLEDSAVYFCASSQGPDLYGYTFGSGTRLTVV.

This sequence joins TRBV5-6 and TRBJ1-4; a possible D gene is TRBD1 (6 bases). Trimming took off 3 bases at V and 6 bases at J, with 9 bases between the two ends. The CDR3 runs 13 residues. CDR1 is SGHDT and CDR2 is YYEEEE in the germline V gene. The CDR3 sequence: CASSWGQDEKLFF. The CDR3 nucleotides read TGTGCCAGCAGCTGGGGGCAAGATGAAAAACTGTTTTTT. Using reference TRBV5-6 and TRBJ1-4 for the parts outside the CDR3, the full variable domain is DAGVTQSPTHLIKTRGQQVTLRCSPKSGHDTVSWYQQALGQGPQFIFQYYEEEERQRGNFPDRFSGHQFPNYSSELNVNALLLGDSALYLCASSWGQDEKLFFGSGTQLSVL.

This clone was picked up a small number of times. The chain links TRBV7-2 to TRBJ1-6; 9 bases are shared with TRBD1. The CDR3 consists of 16 residues. Per the germline V gene, CDR1 is SGHTA and CDR2 is FQGNSA. After removal of 5 bases from V and 5 bases from J, the junction contained 7 bases not matched to a gene. The CDR3 region is CASSRPGQGNNSPLHF. The CDR3, as DNA: TGTGCCAGCAGCAGACCGGGACAGGGAAATAATTCACCCCTCCACTTT.

The chain combines TRBV14 with TRBJ2-7, with D unresolved. The V and J ends lost 3 bases and 5 bases respectively, with 5 bases between them. This CDR3 is 11 amino acids long. The V gene's germline CDR1 is SGHDN and CDR2 FVKESK. The CDR3, as DNA: TGTGCCAGCAGCCATGCAGACGAGCAGTACTTC. This sequence encodes CASSHADEQYF.

The rearrangement links TRBV4-1 to TRBJ2-3, with 8 nucleotides matching TRBD2. Germline CDR1 reads MGHRA; CDR2 reads YSYEKL. The V gene end was trimmed by 4 bases and the J gene end by 8 bases; junction bases not matched to a gene: 17. This CDR3 has 17 residues. The CDR3 loop reads CASSPLAGRGGPVTQYF. The CDR3 nucleotides read TGCGCCAGCAGCCCCTTGGCTGGTCGGGGGGGCCCGGTTACGCAGTATTTT.

The chain recombines TRBV5-1 with TRBJ2-3; 11 bases fit TRBD2. Germline trimming cut 4 bases from V and 0 bases from J; bases unmatched to any gene: 4. Germline V gene data show CDR1 as SGHRS and CDR2 as YFSETQ. The CDR3 extends over 16 amino acids. The CDR3 sequence: CASSVGLADSTDTQYF. DNA of the CDR3: TGCGCCAGCAGCGTGGGACTAGCGGATAGCACAGATACGCAGTATTTT.

The chain combines TRBV28 with TRBJ2-3, with D maybe TRBD1 (6 bases). Trimming removed 7 bases at V and 7 bases at J, with 12 bases between. Germline CDR1 is MDHEN and CDR2 is SYDVKM. The CDR3 length is 12 residues. Written as DNA, the CDR3 is TGTGCCAGCACCGGCAGGGGAAATACGCAGTATTTT. Protein product: CASTGRGNTQYF.

V is TRBV2 and J is TRBJ2-5; 7 bases are shared with TRBD1. Looked up from germline, CDR1 is SNHLY and CDR2 is FYNNEI. V dropped 3 bases and J dropped 2; count of bases not matched to a gene: 6. The CDR3 has 15 residues. This CDR3 reads CASSDLRQGQETQYF. The CDR3 DNA sequence: TGTGCCAGCAGTGACCTTCGACAGGGTCAAGAGACCCAGTACTTC.

Comment on this clone: The same CDR3 arises from other DNA sequences in this sample as well. CDR3 protein: CASSLSRSSYEQYF. Here the CDR3 DNA reads TGTGCCAGCAGCTTGTCGAGGAGCTCCTACGAGCAGTACTTC. The genes are TRBV7-2 and TRBJ2-7; D is unresolved. CDR3 size: 14 residues. The germline V gene encodes CDR1 SGHTA and CDR2 FQGNSA. Trimming stripped 3 bases from V and 0 bases from J, with 9 bases between.

This clone came up a few times. V usage is TRBV7-3 and J usage is TRBJ1-2, with D unclear. With 5 bases removed from V and 6 bases from J, the gap between germline ends came to 13 bases. This CDR3 comprises 13 residues. Germline V lookup: CDR1 SGHTA, CDR2 FQGTGA. CDR3 protein: CASSDFSSDGYTF. DNA for the CDR3: TGTGCCAGCAGCGACTTCAGCTCCGATGGCTACACCTTC.

This rearrangement joins TRBV2 to TRBJ1-1; perhaps TRBD1 as D (5 bases). This CDR3 region has 13 residues. Germline values: CDR1 SNHLY, CDR2 FYNNEI. The ends were cut back, 4 bases at V and 4 bases at J, with 10 bases in the middle. The CDR3, as DNA: TGTGCCAGCAGTGTGGGAGGGGCCACTGAAGCTTTCTTT. This encodes CASSVGGATEAFF.

The V gene is TRBV2, the J gene TRBJ1-5; the match to TRBD1 covers 11 bases. The CDR3 contains 16 residues. Germline values: CDR1 SNHLY, CDR2 FYNNEI. The J segment lost 1 base and the V segment lost 7 bases, leaving 6 bases of the junction unmatched. CDR3 amino acids: CASTGDRGASNQPQHF. The CDR3 DNA sequence: TGTGCCAGCACCGGGGACAGGGGGGCAAGCAATCAGCCCCAGCATTTT.

This clone has a handful of counts. This chain connects TRBV5-1 to TRBJ1-5; 10 bases map to TRBD1. The CDR3 runs 17 residues. With V trimmed by 0 bases and J by 4 bases, 7 bases remained unmatched. CDR1 and CDR2 from the germline V gene are SGHRS and YFSETQ. This chain's CDR3 is CASSLGGAGQGNQPQHF. The DNA for the CDR3 is TGCGCCAGCAGCTTGGGGGGAGCGGGACAGGGGAATCAGCCCCAGCATTTT.

The genes are TRBV5-5 and TRBJ2-3; a possible D gene is TRBD2 (7 bases). V was trimmed by 4 bases and J by 8 bases, leaving 20 bases between them. The CDR3 totals 15 residues. Germline V gene sequence: CDR1 SGHKS, CDR2 YYEKEE (reference sequence). The DNA of the CDR3 is TGTGCCAGCAGCCCTGAGGGGGGGGGAATAGGTACGCAGTATTTT. Translation: CASSPEGGGIGTQYF.

The rearrangement joins TRBV27 to TRBJ1-2, with 10 bases identical to TRBD1. V shed 6 bases and J 1 base; nucleotides not matched to a gene: 11. Germline V gene sequence: CDR1 MNHEY, CDR2 SMNVEV (reference sequence). This CDR3 is built from 17 residues. For the CDR3, the DNA is TGTGCCAGCAGCACGCGGGACAGGGGTAGAGATAACTATGGCTACACCTTC. This gives the protein CASSTRDRGRDNYGYTF.

The V call is TRBV28, the J call TRBJ2-5; a weak D match, TRBD2 (5 bases). Trimming removed 6 bases at V and 5 bases at J, with 16 bases between. In germline, CDR1 is MDHEN, CDR2 SYDVKM. The CDR3 is made up of 14 amino acids. CDR3 region: CASRAGLYSETQYF. CDR3 DNA: TGTGCCAGCAGGGCAGGACTGTATTCGGAGACCCAGTACTTC.

A few counts support this clone. The chain couples TRBV3-1 (or the pseudogene TRBV3-2) to TRBJ2-3, with TRBD2 identical over 11 bases. CDR1 and CDR2 from the germline V gene are LGHDT and YNNKEL (reference sequence). Losses at the gene ends were 0 bases for V and 2 bases for J; bases not matched to a gene: 4. The CDR3 covers 17 residues. The CDR3 bases are TGTGCCAGCAGCCAAGACCGGGGACTAGCGGTCACAGATACGCAGTATTTT. Translation gives CASSQDRGLAVTDTQYF.

V and J are TRBV11-2 and TRBJ1-4, with 7 bases lining up with TRBD1. The germline gives CDR1 SGHAT, CDR2 FQNNGV. The CDR3 is 17 residues long. V dropped 3 bases and J dropped 11; count of bases not matched to a gene: 18. The CDR3 sequence is CASSLRTGWGETKKLFF. The CDR3 DNA reads as TGTGCCAGCAGCTTGCGGACAGGTTGGGGTGAAACGAAGAAACTGTTTTTT.

V is TRBV6-5 and J is TRBJ2-5, with TRBD2 identical over 11 bases. Looked up from germline, CDR1 is MNHEY and CDR2 is SVGAGI. The CDR3 contains 16 residues. V lost 0 bases and J lost 5; bases outside the gene matches: 5. CDR3 sequence reads: CASSYSGTSGGETQYF. CDR3 DNA sequence: TGTGCCAGCAGTTACTCGGGGACTAGCGGTGGGGAGACCCAGTACTTC.